Detailed here is one T cell receptor (beta chain). Antigen specificity is unknown. This sample was included in a study of cytomegalovirus exposure and HLA in healthy donors. The PCR ran on 60 Vbeta and 13 Jbeta primers. TCRdb's copy holds only in-frame clones and misses some; the assay was immunoSEQ multiplex PCR. Seen here are around 120,000 clones, around 73% observed once, and the top ten hold 2.9%. This CDR3 is built from 14 residues. Trimming pared 2 bases from V and 4 bases from J, leaving 9 bases between. Germline V gives CDR1 MNHEY, CDR2 SVGAGI. Study-level points and caveats: The availability of immune exposure information extended only to CMV serostatus. TCR beta V segments were, for the most part, productive about 87% or about 30% of the time in an earlier analysis.

The rearrangement uses TRBV6-5 and TRBJ2-1; possibly TRBD1 for D (5 bases). The sequencing input was PBMCs. The sequence was collected from a human donor in good health. The CDR3 nucleotides read TGTGCCAGCAGTTACGGCAGGGTTTACAATGAGCAGTTCTTC. Its protein product is CASSYGRVYNEQFF.